This entry lists 10 T cell receptor beta chains sequenced from one sample in a study of blood T cell repertoires in COVID-19. The assay was immunoSEQ multiplex PCR, and TCRdb's table has in-frame clones only and misses some. The sample shows about 180,000 clones, about 82% of them seen only once. Specimen: PBMCs or T cells enriched from blood (not recorded which). The source is a woman in her thirties who had recovered from COVID-19.

This chain joins TRBV5-1 and TRBJ1-2; D remains ambiguous. Trimming pared 7 bases from V and 6 bases from J, leaving 10 bases between. Germline values: CDR1 SGHRS, CDR2 YFSETQ. The CDR3 has 11 amino acids. CDR3 region: CASPGEDGYTF. The CDR3 coding sequence is TGCGCCAGCCCCGGGGAGGATGGCTACACCTTC. The full variable domain, in which reference TRBV5-1 and TRBJ1-2 provide the parts outside the CDR3, is KAGVTQTPRYLIKTRGQQVTLSCSPISGHRSVSWYQQTPGQGLQFLFEYFSETQRNKGNFPGRFSGRQFSNSRSEMNVSTLELGDSALYLCASPGEDGYTFGSGTRLTVV.

The chain recombines TRBV25-1 with TRBJ1-6; D remains unclear. The CDR3 is 14 residues long. Per germline, CDR1 MGHDK and CDR2 SYGVNS. Trimming stripped 6 bases from V and 6 bases from J, with 12 bases between. As DNA, the CDR3 is TGTGCCAGCAGGCCGGACCTAGCTAATTCACCCCTCCACTTT. Its translation is CASRPDLANSPLHF.

CDR3 nucleotide sequence: TGTGCCAACCCCACGCGGACAGGCCTGAACACTGAAGCTTTCTTT. It is translated as CANPTRTGLNTEAFF. The chain couples TRBV2 to TRBJ1-1; 7 bases line up with TRBD1. Trimming removed 10 bases from V and 0 bases from J; junction bases left unmatched: 11. This CDR3 comprises 15 residues. Germline loops: CDR1 SNHLY, CDR2 FYNNEI.

This chain uses TRBV11-2 with TRBJ2-5, with 11 bases matching TRBD2. The CDR3 has 18 amino acids. Per germline, CDR1 SGHAT and CDR2 FQNNGV. J was trimmed by 5 bases and V by 5 bases; bases with no gene match: 16. CDR3 sequence: CASSPPGASGRSRETQYF. CDR3 in DNA: TGTGCCAGCAGCCCACCAGGGGCTAGCGGGAGGTCGCGGGAGACCCAGTACTTC.

This clone was counted once. The V and J genes are TRBV30 and TRBJ1-3; TRBD1 agrees at 9 bases. This CDR3 contains 16 residues. Germline assignment: CDR1 GTSNPN and CDR2 SVGIG (reference sequence). V shed 2 bases and J 2 bases; nucleotides not matched to a gene: 7. CDR3 nucleotide sequence: TGTGCCTGGAGTCAGCCAAGGACAGGGGCTGGAAACACCATATATTTT. Translating it yields CAWSQPRTGAGNTIYF.

V gene TRBV7-9 combines with J gene TRBJ2-1, with TRBD2 matching 7 bases. Unmatched junction bases numbered 2, after V lost 6 bases and J lost 3 bases. The CDR3 covers 13 residues. Looked up from germline, CDR1 is SEHNR and CDR2 is FQNEAQ (reference sequence). CDR3 protein: CASSRTSYNEQFF. CDR3 DNA sequence: TGTGCCAGCAGTCGGACTAGCTACAATGAGCAGTTCTTC.

The rearrangement uses TRBV13 and TRBJ1-6, with D possibly being TRBD1 (6 bases). Germline CDR1 is PRHDT and CDR2 is FYEKMQ (reference sequence). V was pared by 4 bases and J by 0 bases, with 19 bases between. This CDR3 comprises 19 residues. The CDR3 loop is CASSSTGIGFSSYNSPLHF. The CDR3 bases are TGTGCCAGCAGCTCCACAGGGATCGGGTTTAGCTCCTATAATTCACCCCTCCACTTT. The entire variable domain, with the rest obtained from reference TRBV13 and TRBJ1-6, is as follows: AAGVIQSPRHLIKEKRETATLKCYPIPRHDTVYWYQQGPGQDPQFLISFYEKMQSDKGSIPDRFSAQQFSDYHSELNMSSLELGDSALYFCASSSTGIGFSSYNSPLHFGNGTRLTVT.

The rearrangement uses TRBV6-4 and TRBJ2-3; perhaps TRBD1 as D (6 bases). Germline CDR1 and CDR2: MRHNA and SNTAGT. The CDR3 runs to 15 residues. Trimming took 0 bases from V and 5 from J, leaving 12 bases between them. Here the CDR3 DNA reads TGTGCCAGCAGTGACTCGGGGGCAGCCCTAGATACGCAGTATTTT. Encoded protein: CASSDSGAALDTQYF.

The chain links TRBV7-6 to TRBJ2-2; D may be TRBD1 (5 bases). Trimming stripped 5 bases from V and 0 bases from J, with 10 bases between. This CDR3 comprises 15 residues. Germline V gene sequence: CDR1 SGHVS, CDR2 FNYEAQ. DNA for the CDR3: TGTGCCAGCAGCAACAGGCCCTCGAACACCGGGGAGCTGTTTTTT. This translates into CASSNRPSNTGELFF.

The chain employs TRBV4-1 and TRBJ2-2; no firm D call. Germline assignment: CDR1 MGHRA and CDR2 YSYEKL. This CDR3 has 15 amino acids. V lost 1 base and J 6 bases, leaving 12 bases between the germline ends. The CDR3 spells CASSQATIFAGELFF. CDR3 DNA sequence: TGCGCCAGCAGCCAAGCGACAATCTTCGCCGGGGAGCTGTTTTTT.